Reported below is one TCR beta chain. In its sample, this clone was seen once. What antigen it recognizes has not been identified. Base qualities are not recorded, but no much larger clone differs from it by a single base. The germline V and J ends show losses of 0 bases and 8 bases respectively, and no gene match explains 11 bases of the junction. The germline V gene provides CDR1 SGHRS and CDR2 YFSETQ. Its CDR3 holds 15 amino acids, cysteine through phenylalanine. Only the CDR3 region is kept as DNA, spanning 45 bases read in frame from base 1. For TCR beta library preparation, around 2 micrograms of genomic DNA were isolated from cryopreserved PBMCs. Longitudinal blood samples from CLL patients on ibrutinib monotherapy were analyzed using high-throughput TCR beta sequencing. The patients took part in an open-label, single-center phase 2 trial of ibrutinib monotherapy. This specimen belongs to a study of cytotoxic CD8 clonotypes in ibrutinib-treated CLL (dated by TCRdb to 2020 to 2023). The study in broad terms: The cohort was composed of 11 relapsed/refractory and roughly 16 treatment-naive patients; IGHV unmutated status was identified in about 17 patients. Partial responses were observed in about 25 patients and complete responses in 2; after a median follow-up of roughly 72 months, remission was maintained in some 14 patients and progression was observed in approximately 12. Response samples were obtained after a median of approximately eleven months of treatment, with a range of roughly 6 to 40 months. An average of 255,043 productive templates and approximately 91,000 productive rearrangements was obtained per sample. Longitudinal samples were available for about 30% of the roughly 90 trial participants. Cryopreserved peripheral blood mononuclear cells were collected before treatment, at response, and at either disease progression or sustained remission. Patients were still on ibrutinib when every remission and progressive disease sample was collected. Results the study describes overall, beyond this receptor: Sustained-remission and progressing patients did not have matched sampling times, and lymph node repertoires were not examined. Baseline clonality was found to be higher than that of age-matched healthy donors and was strongly correlated with circulating CD8+ T-cell counts. Clonality rose at ibrutinib response, remained stable during sustained remission, and dropped back toward baseline at progression. Public clonotypes were rare and either shrank or stayed stable during treatment, and the rise in clonality at ibrutinib response reflected expansion of private clonotypes.

A MiSeq instrument was used for deep resolution sequencing, which targeted depths ranging from 1 in 1 million up to 1 in 200,000 T cells, with coverage averaging 10x for each clonotype. The immunoSEQ hsTCRB Kit was used to generate TCR beta libraries. The study's processing was this. ImmunoSEQ Data Assistant and ImmunoSEQ Analyzer were used for data analysis, and V, D and J genes were assigned according to IMGT definitions. Clonality was computed as one minus normalized Shannon entropy of productive rearrangement frequencies, ranging from 0 to 1. Only overrepresented clonotypes making up at least 0.05% of the repertoire of each patient were included in the public clonotype analysis. Fewer than 15 repertoires from age-matched healthy donors, obtained from immuneACCESS, served as clonality controls. TCRdb mirrors the immuneACCESS table, restricted to in-frame sequences. Some clones are absent from its copies; in checked studies, under half trace to an unresolved V gene, and the reason for the others is unknown. The V and J calls and clone size were taken over from that table, and D and trimming were inferred from the DNA. The sample profile shows some 150,000 clones; approximately 80% of them were found once. Of the sample, 7.5% to 8% is held by the ten largest clones.

Sample: PBMCs, taken after 36 months of ibrutinib treatment. The rearrangement combines TRBV5-1 with TRBJ2-7; TRBD1 agrees with 7 junctional bases. The origin of this receptor is a human donor with chronic lymphocytic leukemia. The CDR3 corresponds to CASSLDDREPGKQYF. The base sequence is TGCGCCAGCAGCTTGGACGACAGGGAGCCAGGAAAGCAGTACTTC.